This T cell receptor (beta chain) came from a study of T cell responses to AZD1222 COVID-19 vaccine. Study summary: It was second doses at about 4 or about 12 weeks that were pooled.

Sequencing was performed with immunoSEQ multiplex PCR; in TCRdb, only in-frame clones are kept and a portion is missing. Here the sample spans over 100,000 clones, 91% being singletons. V gave up 2 bases and J gave up 6 bases, with 14 bases separating them. CDR3 length: 15 residues. Per the germline V gene, CDR1 is SGHNT and CDR2 is YYREEE (reference sequence). The material sequenced was peripheral blood, taken on day 0 of AZD1222 vaccination. This TCR came from an adult in good health. The chain links TRBV5-4 to TRBJ2-2; maybe TRBD2 (5 bases). The CDR3 region is CASSFRVEGPGELFF. The CDR3 DNA reads TGTGCCAGCAGCTTCCGGGTAGAGGGCCCCGGGGAGCTGTTTTTT.